The 15 T cell receptor beta chains listed next were all sequenced from one sample in a study of OX40 agonist ivuxolimab in advanced cancers. Data came from immunoSEQ multiplex PCR; TCRdb stores just in-frame clones and leaves some out. This sample carries tens of thousands of clones, 75% to 95% of them seen once, and the ten largest clones take almost 0.45%. Here the sequenced sample was CD4+ or CD8+ T cells sorted from blood, taken in a trial of the OX40 agonist ivuxolimab. These receptors all stem from an adult with an advanced solid tumor such as melanoma, head and neck, liver or kidney cancer.

Regarding this clone: An end of the junction differs from the germline gene, which may be a read error. This sequence joins TRBV6-5 and TRBJ2-7; D perhaps matches TRBD1 (6 bases). The CDR3 loop spans 12 amino acids. The germline V gene encodes CDR1 MNHEY and CDR2 SVGAGI. The CDR3, as DNA: TGTGCCAGCAGTGACGGGACAACCCTTGGGCACTTC. Translating gives CASSDGTTLGHF.

This clone turned up a few times. The genes are TRBV27 and TRBJ1-2; TRBD1 matches 9 bases. The CDR3 has 12 amino acids. In germline, CDR1 is MNHEY, CDR2 SMNVEV (reference sequence). The J segment lost 8 bases and the V segment lost 5 bases, leaving 3 bases of the junction unmatched. The CDR3 here is CASSRGQGGYTF. The DNA of the CDR3 is TGTGCCAGCAGTCGAGGACAGGGGGGCTACACCTTC.

The chain combines TRBV5-6 with TRBJ1-3; 7 bases map to TRBD1. Germline V gene sequence: CDR1 SGHDT, CDR2 YYEEEE. J was trimmed by 4 bases and V by 5 bases; bases with no gene match: 3. This CDR3 spans 13 amino acids. DNA of the CDR3: TGTGCCAGCAGAAGGGACAGCGGAAACACCATATATTTT. It codes for CASRRDSGNTIYF.

The J gene is TRBJ2-2, the V gene TRBV9, with 8 bases fitting TRBD2. The J segment lost 4 bases and the V segment lost 3 bases, leaving 8 bases of the junction unmatched. The CDR3 sequence is 16 residues long. Germline V lookup: CDR1 SGDLS, CDR2 YYNGEE. Written as DNA, the CDR3 is TGTGCCAGCAGCGCCCGGGGGGGAGGCGCCACCGGGGAGCTGTTTTTT. Protein product: CASSARGGGATGELFF.

This chain links TRBV6-5 with TRBJ1-2; 7 nucleotides agree with TRBD1. The junction had 10 bases not matched to a gene; V was cut back by 2 bases and J by 4 bases. Germline CDR1 MNHEY, CDR2 SVGAGI. This CDR3 is 16 amino acids long. CDR3 sequence: CASSYLGTARGYGYTF. The CDR3 nucleotides read TGTGCCAGCAGTTACCTCGGGACAGCACGAGGCTATGGCTACACCTTC.

The chain employs TRBV4-3 and TRBJ2-1, with 10 bases identical to TRBD2. There are 16 residues in the CDR3. J was trimmed by 4 bases and V by 0 bases; bases with no gene match: 3. Per germline, CDR1 LGHNA and CDR2 YSLEER. CDR3 region: CASSQDTSGKYNEQFF. The CDR3 DNA is TGCGCCAGCAGCCAAGATACTAGCGGGAAGTACAATGAGCAGTTCTTC.

The gene calls are TRBV2 and TRBJ1-1; 7 bases are a match to TRBD1. Germline lookup yields CDR1 SNHLY and CDR2 FYNNEI. The CDR3 sequence is 18 residues long. Trimming at V came to 5 bases and at J to 0 bases, leaving 15 bases not matched to a gene. The CDR3 sequence is CASSRPGTDVNLNTEAFF. CDR3 bases: TGTGCCAGCAGTAGGCCCGGGACAGACGTAAACTTGAACACTGAAGCTTTCTTT.

The sample holds one count of this clone. V and J are TRBV10-3 and TRBJ2-2; D is perhaps TRBD1 (6 bases). V gave up 4 bases and J gave up 3 bases, with 12 bases separating them. The germline V gene has CDR1 ENHRY and CDR2 SYGVKD. This CDR3 spans 15 amino acids. This CDR3 is CAISGGQSHTGELFF. Written as DNA, the CDR3 is TGTGCCATCAGTGGTGGACAGAGCCACACCGGGGAGCTGTTTTTT.

Only one count was recorded for this clone. The chain links TRBV9 to TRBJ2-4; perhaps TRBD1 as D (5 bases). Trimming removed 4 bases from V and 1 base from J, with 15 bases in between. Germline V gives CDR1 SGDLS, CDR2 YYNGEE. This CDR3 is built from 16 residues. The CDR3 DNA sequence: TGTGCCAGCAGCCCAGCTGGGGCCGGGGCCAAAAACATTCAGTACTTC. It codes for CASSPAGAGAKNIQYF.

The V call is TRBV30, the J call TRBJ1-5, with D perhaps matching TRBD1 (5 bases). Germline V CDR1 and CDR2: GTSNPN, SVGIG (reference sequence). V lost 3 bases and J 4 bases, leaving 16 bases between the germline ends. The CDR3 contains 15 residues. CDR3: CAWRGKGTPNQPQHF. The CDR3 nucleotides read TGTGCCTGGAGGGGGAAGGGGACTCCGAATCAGCCCCAGCATTTT.

The chain joins TRBV19 to TRBJ1-4, with no clear D. Trimming stripped 5 bases from V and 1 base from J, with 8 bases between. The length of the CDR3 is 14 residues. Germline V gives CDR1 LNHDA, CDR2 SQIVND (reference sequence). DNA for the CDR3: TGTGCCAGTAGTGCTCCGGTAACTAATGAAAAACTGTTTTTT. Translated, it gives CASSAPVTNEKLFF.

The CDR3 DNA reads TGTGCCAGTAGTATGGCCAGCAAAAACACCGGGGAGCTGTTTTTT. Translation gives CASSMASKNTGELFF. The genes are TRBV19 and TRBJ2-2; D is unclear. Germline V gives CDR1 LNHDA, CDR2 SQIVND (reference sequence). The V and J ends lost 3 bases and 2 bases respectively, with 10 bases between them. CDR3 length equals 15 residues. Full variable domain (missing parts from reference TRBV19 and TRBJ2-2): DGGITQSPKYLFRKEGQNVTLSCEQNLNHDAMYWYRQDPGQGLRLIYYSQIVNDFQKGDIAEGYSVSREKKESFPLTVTSAQKNPTAFYLCASSMASKNTGELFFGEGSRLTVL.

The V call is TRBV10-1, the J call TRBJ1-1; unclear D gene. Trimming removed 6 bases from V and 1 base from J, with 15 bases in between. The CDR3 is 15 amino acids. Per germline, CDR1 WNHNN and CDR2 SYGVQD (reference sequence). The CDR3 loop reads CASRKDPTGNTEAFF. The CDR3 bases are TGCGCCAGCAGGAAGGACCCGACGGGGAACACTGAAGCTTTCTTT.

The chain is built from TRBV4-3 and TRBJ2-7; D is undetermined. V was shortened by 1 base and J by 0 bases, with 10 bases between the two germline ends. CDR1 is LGHNA and CDR2 is YSLEER in the germline V gene. This CDR3 has 15 residues. CDR3 in DNA: TGCGCCAGCAGCCAAGGGCTCCAGAGCTCCTACGAGCAGTACTTC. Translated, it gives CASSQGLQSSYEQYF.

This chain connects TRBV25-1 to TRBJ1-2; D is undetermined. Germline CDR1 is MGHDK and CDR2 is SYGVNS. This CDR3 is 14 amino acids long. The V gene lost 0 bases and the J gene lost 0 bases, with 5 bases spanning the gap. CDR3 in DNA: TGTGCCAGCAGTGAATATCCCGCTAACTATGGCTACACCTTC. This codes for CASSEYPANYGYTF.